This TCR beta chain originates from a study of blood T cell repertoires in COVID-19. At the level of the study: Italy, Spain and the United States were the sources of the convalescent and acute COVID-19 samples. Nucleic acid was either cDNA or gDNA, and it came from T cells, B-cell-depleted T cells, or PBMCs.

Authors' analysis steps: The authors estimated nucleated cell counts from reference gene primer amplification. TCRdb's table, derived via immunoSEQ multiplex PCR, lists solely in-frame clones and lacks some. V and J calls plus clone size are reproduced from that table; the DNA served to infer D and trimming. The sample has approximately 190,000 clones; 83% are singletons. Sequenced: peripheral blood. This TCR came from a woman aged 40 to 50 with acute or convalescent COVID-19.

In DNA form, the CDR3 reads TGTGCCAGCAGTTACACATGGACTAGTCGTAACTACGAGCAGTACTTC. Protein sequence: CASSYTWTSRNYEQYF. The rearrangement uses TRBV6-5 and TRBJ2-7, with TRBD2 identical over 7 bases. Germline trimming cut 2 bases from V and 3 bases from J; bases unmatched to any gene: 10. The CDR3 sequence is 16 residues long. Germline values: CDR1 MNHEY, CDR2 SVGAGI.